These T cell receptor beta chains were read from a single sample in a study of OX40 agonist ivuxolimab in advanced cancers. Repertoires were generated with immunoSEQ multiplex PCR, while TCRdb's copy carries only in-frame clones and drops some. The table records around 64,000 clones, roughly nine tenths of them present only once. The sequences come from CD4+ or CD8+ T cells sorted from blood, collected in a trial of the OX40 agonist ivuxolimab. The receptor set was obtained from an adult with an advanced solid tumor such as melanoma, head and neck, liver or kidney cancer. CDR3s leave out the opening cysteine and the closing phenylalanine or tryptophan. Only part of the rows carry a size: once, few, many, or a class if the clone is expanded.

V gene,clone size,CDR3 protein
TRBV7-6,-,ASSLGLRTGSYEQY
TRBV7-9,-,ASSPGLGTDTQY
TRBV28,once,ASRPTGAMNTEAF
TRBV6-5,-,ASSYGTVYEQY
TRBV7-9,-,ASSFGDRGPGELF
TRBV19,-,ASSTRTDLNTEAF
TRBV4-3,-,ASSQARGAAYEQY
TRBV9,-,ASSRNTGELF
TRBV11-2,-,ASSLGAGTGLEQF
TRBV27,-,ASSRVGTAPYEQY
TRBV7-9,once,ASSGRTPNTGELF
TRBV28,-,ASSLVNTEAF
TRBV18,-,ASSPGQGNEQY
TRBV27,once,ASSLQPSYNEQF
TRBV10-3,-,AISEGFTNEQF
TRBV6-4,-,ASSSPGQGLNEQF
TRBV5-1,-,ASSLGDRNFYEQY
TRBV9,-,ASSSEGGPNTEAF
TRBV6-5,-,ASSYSNVYEQY
TRBV6-1,-,ASSESVVRNNQPQH
TRBV27,-,ASSFNIDTQY
TRBV11-1,-,ASARTATGGEQF
TRBV30,-,AWTGGSGANVLT
TRBV4-2,-,ASSQDAQTNQPQH
TRBV28,-,ASSFSGTGSYEQY
TRBV5-1,-,ASSNDGGFYGYT
TRBV4-3,once,ASSQDVATDTQY
TRBV6-1,few,ASSDLDQPQH
TRBV7-9,once,ASSLVGPGETQY
TRBV27,-,ASSSRGRNQPQH
TRBV6-6,-,ASSYWGGEKLF
TRBV9,-,ASSALDNSYEQY
TRBV11-2,-,ASSYYPTGTSYEQY
TRBV10-3,few,AISEGAAGNQPQH
TRBV20-1,-,SARDGQPQH
TRBV28,-,ASSLSRQLAGYNEQF
TRBV5-6,-,ASSLAESPYEQY